The 17 T cell receptor beta chains below were found in one sample sequenced in a study of blood T cell repertoires in COVID-19 (dated by TCRdb to the early 2020s). Libraries came from the immunoSEQ multiplex PCR assay. TCRdb took this table from immuneACCESS and kept in-frame rearrangements with V and J called. Such tables lack part of the clones; where checked against another copy, unresolved V genes explain under half of the gap, and the rest is unexplained. The sample table shows some 180,000 clones, and more than 70% are seen once. The ten top clones hold roughly 18% of the sample. Source material: peripheral blood. The source of these receptors is a woman in her 70s who had recovered from COVID-19.

This chain connects TRBV7-9 to TRBJ2-1, with 8 bases identical to TRBD2. CDR1 SEHNR and CDR2 FQNEAQ come from the germline V gene (reference sequence). CDR3 length equals 15 residues. After removal of 5 bases from V and 8 bases from J, the junction contained 11 bases not matched to a gene. The DNA of the CDR3 is TGTGCCAGCAGCGCCGATCCCCGACTAGCGCATGAGCAGTTCTTC. This encodes CASSADPRLAHEQFF. Filled out from reference TRBV7-9 and TRBJ2-1, the complete variable domain reads DTGVSQNPRHKITKRGQNVTFRCDPISEHNRLYWYRQTLGQGPEFLTYFQNEAQLEKSRLLSDRFSAERPKGSFSTLEIQRTEQGDSAMYLCASSADPRLAHEQFFGPGTRLTVL.

V and J are TRBV14 and TRBJ2-4, with D possibly being TRBD1 (5 bases). Germline V gives CDR1 SGHDN, CDR2 FVKESK. CDR3 size: 18 residues. Deletions cut 4 bases from V and 1 base from J, with 20 bases between. The CDR3 DNA is TGTGCCAGCAGCCTCGACAGCCCCCGGGCCCTGGCCAAAAACATTCAGTACTTC. It codes for CASSLDSPRALAKNIQYF.

The rearrangement uses TRBV7-9 and TRBJ2-2; no definite D call. This CDR3 contains 15 residues. V lost 5 bases, J lost 3 bases, and 13 bases lay in between. Germline CDR1 and CDR2: SEHNR and FQNEAQ (reference sequence). In nucleotides, the CDR3 is TGTGCCAGCAGCCCCCGGTTGGTGGACACCGGGGAGCTGTTTTTT. It is translated as CASSPRLVDTGELFF.

The table lists this clone with many counts. This chain joins TRBV5-1 and TRBJ1-4, with TRBD1 matching over 10 bases. The CDR3 totals 16 residues. With V trimmed by 0 bases and J by 6 bases, 5 bases remained unmatched. Germline-derived CDR1 and CDR2 are SGHRS and YFSETQ. The CDR3 sequence: CASSLGSGTGDEKLFF. CDR3 sequence (DNA): TGCGCCAGCAGCTTGGGATCCGGGACAGGGGATGAAAAACTGTTTTTT.

Comment on this clone: At one of its ends the junction is not consistent with the germline gene, which may arise from a read error. The rearrangement joins TRBV7-7 to TRBJ1-2, with TRBD1 matching 11 bases. The germline V gene has CDR1 SSHAT and CDR2 FNYEAQ (reference sequence). The CDR3 contains 15 residues. CDR3 protein: CASSLRTGGRYGYTF. The DNA for the CDR3 is TGTGCTAGCAGCCTTCGGACAGGGGGCCGCTATGGCTACACCTTC.

The chain recombines TRBV7-2 with TRBJ2-3; tentative D call: TRBD2 (5 bases). CDR1 is SGHTA and CDR2 is FQGNSA in the germline V gene. Trimming left V 5 bases short and J 0 bases short, with 12 bases between. The CDR3 runs 15 residues. The CDR3 DNA reads TGTGCCAGCAGCCCTTTCGGGGAGAGCACAGATACGCAGTATTTT. Protein product: CASSPFGESTDTQYF. Based on the CDR3 plus reference TRBV7-2 and TRBJ2-3, the full variable domain is GAGVSQSPSNKVTEKGKDVELRCDPISGHTALYWYRQSLGQGLEFLIYFQGNSAPDKSGLPSDRFSAERTGGSVSTLTIQRTQQEDSAVYLCASSPFGESTDTQYFGPGTRLTVL.

This clone has a count of ten or more. This chain uses TRBV5-1 with TRBJ2-1; TRBD2 aligns across 9 bases. V gave up 4 bases and J gave up 2 bases; unmatched junction bases: 7. Germline V lookup: CDR1 SGHRS, CDR2 YFSETQ. The CDR3 has 16 residues. This CDR3 reads CASSPQASGAYNEQFF. The CDR3 DNA reads as TGCGCCAGCAGCCCCCAGGCTAGCGGGGCCTACAATGAGCAGTTCTTC.

The genes are TRBV27 and TRBJ2-2, with TRBD1 identical over 7 bases. Germline values: CDR1 MNHEY, CDR2 SMNVEV (reference sequence). The ends lost 4 bases at V and 3 bases at J; junction bases unmatched: 8. This CDR3 is built from 16 residues. The CDR3 DNA reads as TGTGCCAGCAGTTACTGGGGGCAGGGGGACACCGGGGAGCTGTTTTTT. Translating gives CASSYWGQGDTGELFF.

The chain has TRBV5-1 and TRBJ2-5; possibly TRBD2 for D (6 bases). The CDR3 is 15 residues long. The germline CDR1 and CDR2 sequences are SGHRS and YFSETQ. Trimming pared 0 bases from V and 3 bases from J, leaving 12 bases between. The CDR3 DNA reads TGCGCCAGCAGCTTGGTGGGGGGACCCGAAGAGACCCAGTACTTC. Protein sequence: CASSLVGGPEETQYF. The whole variable domain, remainder taken from reference TRBV5-1 and TRBJ2-5, is KAGVTQTPRYLIKTRGQQVTLSCSPISGHRSVSWYQQTPGQGLQFLFEYFSETQRNKGNFPGRFSGRQFSNSRSEMNVSTLELGDSALYLCASSLVGGPEETQYFGPGTRLLVL.

This chain connects TRBV3-1 (or the pseudogene TRBV3-2) to TRBJ1-5; D remains unclear. Trimming removed 5 bases at V and 7 bases at J, with 9 bases between. The CDR3 has 12 amino acids. Germline-derived CDR1 and CDR2 are LGHDT and YNNKEL (reference sequence). For the CDR3, the DNA is TGTGCCAGCAGCGCCGTTGGCCAGCCCCAGCATTTT. Residues: CASSAVGQPQHF.

The rearrangement uses TRBV24-1 and TRBJ2-1; tentatively, D is TRBD2 (6 bases). The V end lost 4 bases, the J end lost 8 bases, and 17 bases lay between the germline ends. The CDR3 is made up of 15 amino acids. CDR1 and CDR2 from the germline V gene are KGHDR and SFDVKD. The CDR3 reads CATSEPGLGGHEQFF. In DNA, the CDR3 is TGTGCCACCAGTGAACCGGGACTGGGCGGTCATGAGCAGTTCTTC.

V is TRBV7-3 and J is TRBJ2-5, with 9 bases identical to TRBD2. The CDR3 has 14 residues. The V segment lost 5 bases and the J segment 4 bases; nucleotides outside the gene matches: 5. CDR1 is SGHTA, CDR2 FQGTGA, per germline. In nucleotides, the CDR3 is TGTGCCAGCAGCCGCGGGGGGGCGGGAGAGACCCAGTACTTC. Translating it yields CASSRGGAGETQYF.

On this clone itself: The sample holds other DNA sequences that translate to the same CDR3. The genes are TRBV5-1 and TRBJ2-2; TRBD1 matches at 7 bases. The CDR3 has 13 residues. V lost 4 bases and J lost 6; bases outside the gene matches: 3. The V gene's germline CDR1 is SGHRS and CDR2 YFSETQ. The CDR3 DNA reads TGCGCCAGCAGCCCCCAGGGGGCCGGGGAGCTGTTTTTT. It is translated as CASSPQGAGELFF.

V gene TRBV30 combines with J gene TRBJ2-7; TRBD1 might be the D (5 bases). From germline, CDR1 is GTSNPN and CDR2 SVGIG (reference sequence). This CDR3 region has 13 residues. V lost 0 bases to trimming and J lost 2 bases, with 8 bases between them. Here the CDR3 reads CAWSVGLAYEQYF. The CDR3 bases are TGTGCCTGGAGTGTGGGGCTAGCCTACGAGCAGTACTTC.

This clone has just a few counts. J is TRBJ1-5 and V is TRBV6-5, with D perhaps TRBD1 (5 bases). V gave up 2 bases and J gave up 3 bases, with 11 bases separating them. This CDR3 is built from 15 residues. Per germline, CDR1 MNHEY and CDR2 SVGAGI. CDR3 sequence reads: CASSYAGSYNQPQHF. CDR3 DNA: TGTGCCAGCAGTTACGCAGGGTCCTACAATCAGCCCCAGCATTTT.

This clone was found once. This sequence joins TRBV3-1 (or the pseudogene TRBV3-2) and TRBJ2-1, with 9 positions matching TRBD2. In germline, CDR1 is LGHDT, CDR2 YNNKEL (reference sequence). This CDR3 spans 12 amino acids. V lost 11 bases, J lost 8 bases, and 7 bases stayed unmatched. CDR3 sequence reads: CAAGLALDEQFF. In nucleotides, the CDR3 is TGTGCCGCCGGACTAGCGCTCGATGAGCAGTTCTTC.

This clone was seen at least ten times. The CDR3 DNA sequence: TGTGCCATCACATGCCCTAGCGGGGGAGAGACCCAGTACTTC. This codes for CAITCPSGGETQYF. The chain joins TRBV10-3 to TRBJ2-5; 10 bases line up with TRBD2. The length of the CDR3 is 14 residues. The trim removed 7 bases at V and 4 bases at J, leaving 6 bases unmatched. Germline V gives CDR1 ENHRY, CDR2 SYGVKD.